The T cell receptor beta chain described here comes from a study of monozygotic twins with inflammatory bowel disease. The template was total RNA from whole blood, with no T cell sorting. The CDR3 runs 16 residues. CDR1 and CDR2 (germline): SGHRS, YFSETQ. Findings of the study overall: With others, IBD patients shared fewer clonotypes than healthy twins did, especially with disease activity.

During cDNA synthesis, UMIs that each contained a 6-nucleotide sample barcode were added by means of template switching. For both chains, the TCRalpha and TCRbeta cDNA went through two nested PCRs of approximately 16 and 9 cycles. TCRdb re-called the 5' RACE reads; every CDR3 protein appears as one record, without DNA. The sample shows under 130,000 distinct CDR3 sequences, and 1.5% to 2% sits with its ten largest clones. On this clonotype itself: Its specificity is not known.

The TCR originated in a human donor with ulcerative colitis or Crohn's disease, or a healthy co-twin of an affected twin (not recorded which). The rearrangement joins TRBV5-1 to TRBJ1-6; TCRdb names TRBD1, which stays unverified in the absence of DNA. Sample: blood. The CDR3: CASSEVEVRQGSPLHF.